This is a list of T cell receptor gamma chains from one sample in a study of Vδ1+ human thymocytes. TCRdb called clones anew from the multiplex PCR reads with CATT. This table has 30,000 to 45,000 gamma-chain clones, 20% to 25% appearing once. The sequenced sample consisted of Vdelta1+ gamma-delta thymocytes from the thymus. Receptors were obtained from a girl in the first two years of life who had congenital heart surgery. CDR3s include the opening cysteine and the closing phenylalanine or tryptophan. Clone sizes are given selectively: once, few, many, or a class where the clone is expanded.

J gene	V gene	clone size	CDR3 protein	CDR3 DNA
TRGJ1/TRGJ2	TRGV3	once	CATWDRPLGWKLF	TGTGCCACCTGGGACAGGCCCCTCGGCTGGAAACTCTTT
TRGJ1/TRGJ2	TRGV2	NA	CATWDGRWGYKKLF	TGTGCCACCTGGGACGGGCGTTGGGGTTATAAGAAACTCTTT
TRGJ1/TRGJ2	TRGV4	few	CATWDGRPNYYKKLF	TGTGCCACCTGGGATGGGCGACCCAATTATTATAAGAAACTCTTT
TRGJ1/TRGJ2	TRGV9	few	CALWEVDYKKLF	TGTGCCTTGTGGGAGGTCGATTATAAGAAGCTCTTT
TRGJ1/TRGJ2	TRGV9	NA	CALWEEEGGYKKLF	TGTGCCTTGTGGGAGGAAGAGGGAGGCTATAAGAAACTCTTT
TRGJ1/TRGJ2	TRGV9	NA	CALWEVHFRDYYKKLF	TGTGCCTTGTGGGAGGTGCATTTTCGGGATTATTATAAGAAACTCTTT
TRGJ1/TRGJ2	TRGV2	medium-sized	CATWDGLKKLF	TGTGCCACCTGGGACGGCCTTAAGAAACTCTTT
TRGJ1/TRGJ2	TRGV9	few	CALWENPGVMKLF	TGTGCCTTGTGGGAGAACCCTGGGGTAATGAAACTCTTT
TRGJ1/TRGJ2	TRGV2	few	CATWDGKVF	TGTGCCACCTGGGACGGTAAGGTCTTT
TRGJ1/TRGJ2	TRGV9	NA	CALWEGKKLF	TGTGCCTTGTGGGAGGGAAAGAAACTCTTT
TRGJ1/TRGJ2	TRGV3	NA	CATWDRISYKKLF	TGTGCCACCTGGGACAGGATAAGCTATAAGAAACTCTTT
TRGJ1/TRGJ2	TRGV5	few	CATWDRPFYYKKLF	TGTGCCACCTGGGACAGGCCATTTTATTATAAGAAACTCTTT
TRGJP2	TRGV4	few	CATWDHSDWIKTF	TGTGCCACCTGGGATCATAGTGATTGGATCAAGACGTTT
TRGJP2	TRGV2	NA	CATWDGLPSDWIKTF	TGTGCCACCTGGGACGGGCTGCCCAGTGATTGGATCAAGACGTTT
TRGJ1/TRGJ2	TRGV2	NA	CATWDGPPQYKKLF	TGTGCCACCTGGGACGGGCCCCCCCAATATAAGAAACTCTTT
TRGJ1/TRGJ2	TRGV8	few	CATWDLMKKLF	TGTGCCACCTGGGATCTTATGAAGAAACTCTTT
TRGJ1/TRGJ2	TRGV8	NA	CATWDIHIVGYKKLF	TGTGCCACCTGGGATATCCACATCGTAGGTTATAAGAAACTCTTT
TRGJ1/TRGJ2	TRGV9	few	CALWEPPRIYYKKLF	TGTGCCTTGTGGGAGCCCCCGCGAATTTATTATAAGAAACTCTTT
TRGJ1/TRGJ2	TRGV4	NA	CATWDGRGRDKKLF	TGTGCCACCTGGGATGGCCGCGGTAGAGATAAGAAACTCTTT
TRGJ1/TRGJ2	TRGV2	few	CATWDGTWFDKKLF	TGTGCCACCTGGGACGGTACATGGTTTGATAAGAAACTCTTT
TRGJP2	TRGV2	NA	CATYDWIKTF	TGTGCCACATATGATTGGATCAAGACGTTT
TRGJ1/TRGJ2	TRGV3	NA	CATWDRGAKKLF	TGTGCCACCTGGGACAGGGGGGCTAAGAAACTCTTT
TRGJ1/TRGJ2	TRGV8	NA	CATWDNPTLIHLPARLADKKLF	TGTGCCACCTGGGATAACCCGACACTGATACATTTGCCCGCACGATTAGCTGATAAGAAACTCTTT
TRGJ1/TRGJ2	TRGV8	few	CATWVHHYYKKLF	TGTGCCACCTGGGTCCACCATTATTATAAGAAACTCTTT
TRGJ1/TRGJ2	TRGV9	few	CALWGFYYKKLF	TGTGCCTTGTGGGGGTTTTATTATAAGAAACTCTTT
TRGJP2	TRGV2	NA	CATWDVTDDWIKTF	TGTGCCACCTGGGACGTGACTGATGATTGGATCAAGACGTTT
TRGJ1/TRGJ2	TRGV3	medium-sized	CATWDRPGYKKLF	TGTGCCACCTGGGACAGGCCGGGGTATAAGAAACTCTTT
TRGJ1/TRGJ2	TRGV8	few	CATWATPYYKKLF	TGTGCCACCTGGGCAACGCCTTATTATAAGAAACTCTTT
TRGJ1/TRGJ2	TRGV4	few	CATWDVPKKLF	TGTGCCACCTGGGATGTACCTAAGAAACTCTTT
TRGJP1	TRGV8	NA	CATWDGIPSTGWFKIF	TGTGCCACCTGGGATGGGATCCCTTCCACTGGTTGGTTCAAGATATTT
TRGJ1/TRGJ2	TRGV2	few	CATWDGSLEKKLF	TGTGCCACCTGGGACGGTTCTCTCGAAAAGAAACTCTTT
TRGJP2	TRGV3	few	CATWDGGWIKTF	TGTGCCACCTGGGACGGGGGTTGGATCAAGACGTTT
TRGJP2	TRGV9	few	CALWEDWIKTF	TGTGCCTTGTGGGAAGATTGGATCAAGACGTTT
TRGJ1/TRGJ2	TRGV9	few	CASPKGYKKLF	TGTGCCTCCCCAAAAGGGTATAAGAAACTCTTT
TRGJ1/TRGJ2	TRGV2	few	CATWDGPSGLF	TGTGCCACCTGGGACGGGCCTTCGGGACTCTTT
TRGJ1/TRGJ2	TRGV9	many	CALWEVMGKLF	TGTGCCTTGTGGGAGGTTATGGGGAAACTCTTT
TRGJ1/TRGJ2	TRGV4	few	CATWRGQEKLF	TGTGCCACCTGGCGAGGGCAGGAGAAACTCTTT
TRGJ1/TRGJ2	TRGV2	few	CATWASYPCYYKKLF	TGTGCCACCTGGGCCTCGTACCCATGTTATTATAAGAAACTCTTT
TRGJ1/TRGJ2	TRGV3	NA	CATWDRAPLRYKKLF	TGTGCCACCTGGGACAGGGCCCCCTTACGGTATAAGAAACTCTTT
TRGJ1/TRGJ2	TRGV3	NA	CATWDRPGGNYYKKLF	TGTGCCACCTGGGACAGGCCGGGGGGCAATTATTATAAGAAACTCTTT
TRGJ1/TRGJ2	TRGV2	NA	CATWDGSYYKKLF	TGTGCCACCTGGGACGGATCCTATTATAAGAAACTCTTT
TRGJ1/TRGJ2	TRGV8	NA	CATWDTSYKKLF	TGTGCCACCTGGGATACTTCGTATAAGAAACTCTTT
TRGJ1/TRGJ2	TRGV8	few	CATWDIPDYKKLF	TGTGCCACCTGGGATATTCCGGATTATAAGAAACTCTTT
TRGJ1/TRGJ2	TRGV3	few	CATWDSSYYKKLF	TGTGCCACCTGGGATTCTAGTTATTATAAGAAACTCTTT
TRGJP2	TRGV2	few	CATWDGRRYSSDWIKTF	TGTGCCACCTGGGACGGGCGGAGATATAGTAGTGATTGGATCAAGACGTTT
TRGJP2	TRGV8	few	CATWDTFGSDWIKTF	TGTGCCACCTGGGATACGTTTGGTAGTGATTGGATCAAGACGTTT
TRGJP2	TRGV9	NA	CALWELPQHSSDWIKTF	TGTGCCTTGTGGGAGCTCCCCCAACATAGTAGTGATTGGATCAAGACGTTT
TRGJP2	TRGV4	NA	CATWDLPGDWIKTF	TGTGCCACCTGGGACTTACCTGGTGATTGGATCAAGACGTTT
TRGJ1/TRGJ2	TRGV9	few	CALWHKGYYKKLF	TGTGCCTTGTGGCATAAGGGTTATTATAAGAAACTCTTT
TRGJ1/TRGJ2	TRGV9	many	CALWIRPYLKKLF	TGTGCCTTGTGGATACGACCTTACCTTAAGAAACTCTTT
TRGJ1/TRGJ2	TRGV4	NA	CATWDVSYKKLF	TGTGCCACCTGGGATGTGAGCTATAAGAAACTCTTT
TRGJ1/TRGJ2	TRGV2	NA	CATWDPQGLF	TGTGCCACCTGGGACCCCCAAGGTCTCTTT
TRGJ1/TRGJ2	TRGV2	NA	CATWSKELF	TGTGCCACCTGGTCTAAGGAGCTCTTT
TRGJ1/TRGJ2	TRGV4	few	CATWDGQKLF	TGTGCCACCTGGGATGGGCAGAAACTCTTT
TRGJ1/TRGJ2	TRGV8	NA	CATWDRRKKLF	TGTGCCACCTGGGATAGAAGGAAGAAACTCTTT
TRGJP2	TRGV4	few	CATWDGRGGSDWIKTF	TGTGCCACCTGGGACGGGCGTGGTGGTAGTGATTGGATCAAGACGTTT
TRGJ1/TRGJ2	TRGV2	few	CATWDGPKKLF	TGTGCCACCTGGGACGGTCCAAAGAAACTCTTT
TRGJ1/TRGJ2	TRGV4	NA	CATWAPPRFKKLF	TGTGCCACCTGGGCACCTCCTCGTTTTAAGAAACTCTTT
TRGJP2	TRGV2	NA	CATWDGRRSDWIKTF	TGTGCCACCTGGGACGGCCGACGTAGTGATTGGATCAAGACGTTT